Described below is a single T cell receptor (beta chain) sequence and its context. Antigen specificity is unknown. A read error is possible here, since a much larger clone lies one base away. The sample belongs to a study of T cell responses to AZD1222 COVID-19 vaccine. CDR1 and CDR2 (germline): LGHDT, YNNKEL (reference sequence). V gave up 4 bases and J gave up 7 bases; unmatched junction bases: 6. The CDR3 loop spans 15 amino acids. Study-wide points: As reported, nearly half of all spike-specific TCRs target variant regions that are unmutated. At baseline, just a handful of AZD1222 recipients tested seropositive.

The method was immunoSEQ multiplex PCR; TCRdb's version includes in-frame clones alone and lacks a portion of them. The table has 100,000 to 120,000 clones, roughly 88% seen once. The sequence was obtained from an adult who received the AZD1222 COVID-19 vaccine. V usage is TRBV3-1 (or the pseudogene TRBV3-2) and J usage is TRBJ2-1; the match to TRBD2 covers 11 bases. The sequences come from peripheral blood, collected 28 days after the second AZD1222 dose. DNA for the CDR3: TGTGCCAGCAGCCTAAATAGCGGGGGGGCGAATGAGCAGTTCTTC. As protein: CASSLNSGGANEQFF.